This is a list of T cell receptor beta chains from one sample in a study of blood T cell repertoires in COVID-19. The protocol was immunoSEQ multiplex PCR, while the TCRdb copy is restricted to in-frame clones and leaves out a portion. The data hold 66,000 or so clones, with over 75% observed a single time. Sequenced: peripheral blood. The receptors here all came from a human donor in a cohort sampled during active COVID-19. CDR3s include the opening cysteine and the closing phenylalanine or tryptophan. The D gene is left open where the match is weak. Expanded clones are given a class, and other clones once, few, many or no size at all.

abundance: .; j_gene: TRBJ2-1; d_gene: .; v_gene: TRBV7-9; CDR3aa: CASSPGPYNEQFF; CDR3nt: TGTGCCAGCAGTCCAGGGCCCTACAATGAGCAGTTCTTC
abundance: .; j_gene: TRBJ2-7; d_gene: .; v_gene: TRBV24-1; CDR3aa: CATSSSGTKSYEQYF; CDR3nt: TGTGCCACCAGCTCCTCGGGGACAAAGTCCTACGAGCAGTACTTC
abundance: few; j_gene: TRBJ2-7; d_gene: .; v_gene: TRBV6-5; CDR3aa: CASVNREGWGQYF; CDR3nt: TGTGCCAGCGTAAACAGGGAAGGCTGGGGGCAGTACTTC
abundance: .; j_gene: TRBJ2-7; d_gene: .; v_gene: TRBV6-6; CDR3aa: CASTDPAGAISYEQYF; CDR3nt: TGTGCCAGCACTGATCCCGCGGGGGCGATCTCCTACGAGCAGTACTTC
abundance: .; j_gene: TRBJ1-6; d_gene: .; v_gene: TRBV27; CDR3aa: CASRTYGGVSPLHF; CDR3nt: TGTGCCAGCAGGACTTATGGGGGGGTTTCACCCCTCCACTTT
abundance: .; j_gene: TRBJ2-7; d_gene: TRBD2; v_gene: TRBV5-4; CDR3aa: CASSLGLAGGLSYEQYF; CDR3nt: TGTGCCAGCAGCTTGGGGCTAGCGGGAGGACTCTCCTACGAGCAGTACTTC
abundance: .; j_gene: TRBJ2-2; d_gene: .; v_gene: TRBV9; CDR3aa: CASSSRLGSGELFF; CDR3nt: TGTGCCAGCAGCTCAAGGCTAGGTTCCGGGGAGCTGTTTTTT
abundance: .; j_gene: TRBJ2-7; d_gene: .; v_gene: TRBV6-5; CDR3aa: CASSYSQGGYEQYF; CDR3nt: TGTGCCAGCAGTTACAGCCAAGGGGGATACGAGCAGTACTTC
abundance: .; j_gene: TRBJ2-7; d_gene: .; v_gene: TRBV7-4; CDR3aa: CASSSTQGGEQYF; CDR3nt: TGTGCCAGCAGCTCAACTCAGGGGGGCGAGCAGTACTTC
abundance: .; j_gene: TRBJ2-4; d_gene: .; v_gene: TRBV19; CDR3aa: CASSNTDLAKNIQYF; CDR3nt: TGTGCCAGTAGTAACACAGATCTAGCCAAAAACATTCAGTACTTC
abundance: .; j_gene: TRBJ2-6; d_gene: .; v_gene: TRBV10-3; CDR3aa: CASARGSGANVLTF; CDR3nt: TGTGCCAGCGCGAGGGGGTCTGGGGCCAACGTCCTGACTTTC
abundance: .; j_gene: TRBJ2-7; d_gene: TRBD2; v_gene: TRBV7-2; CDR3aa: CASSPSGLAGVGEQYF; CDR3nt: TGTGCCAGCAGCCCCAGCGGACTAGCGGGAGTGGGCGAGCAGTACTTC
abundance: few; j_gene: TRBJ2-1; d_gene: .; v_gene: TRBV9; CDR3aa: CASSSQAGEQFF; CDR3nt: TGTGCCAGCAGCTCCCAGGCGGGAGAGCAGTTCTTC
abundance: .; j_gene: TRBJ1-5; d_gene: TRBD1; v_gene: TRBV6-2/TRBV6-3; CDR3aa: CASSYRDSLGNQPQHF; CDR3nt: TGTGCCAGCAGTTACCGGGACAGTCTGGGCAATCAGCCCCAGCATTTT
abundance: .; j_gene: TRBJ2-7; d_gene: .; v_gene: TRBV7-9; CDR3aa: CASSPLPHRELIFEQYF; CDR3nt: TGTGCCAGCAGCCCACTTCCCCACCGGGAGCTAATATTCGAGCAGTACTTC
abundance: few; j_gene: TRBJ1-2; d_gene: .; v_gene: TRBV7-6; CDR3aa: CASSPRGGTVYGYTF; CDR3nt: TGTGCCAGCAGCCCCCGCGGCGGGACGGTCTATGGCTACACCTTC
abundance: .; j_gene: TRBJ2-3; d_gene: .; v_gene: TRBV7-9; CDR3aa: CASSPLRSRATDTQYF; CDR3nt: TGTGCCAGCAGCCCCCTCCGGAGCAGGGCGACAGATACGCAGTATTTT
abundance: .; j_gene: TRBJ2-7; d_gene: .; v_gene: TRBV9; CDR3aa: CASSPGADANYEQYF; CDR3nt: TGTGCCAGCAGCCCTGGGGCGGACGCGAACTACGAGCAGTACTTC
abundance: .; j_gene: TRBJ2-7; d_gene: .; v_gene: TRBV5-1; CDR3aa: CASSLGQSNEQYF; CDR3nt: TGCGCCAGCAGCTTGGGACAGTCCAACGAGCAGTACTTC
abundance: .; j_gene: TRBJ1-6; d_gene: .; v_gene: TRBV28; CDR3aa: CASNGGAYNSPLHF; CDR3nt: TGTGCCAGCAACGGGGGTGCCTATAATTCACCCCTCCACTTT
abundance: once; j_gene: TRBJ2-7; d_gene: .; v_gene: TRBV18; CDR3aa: CASSPPGEVGEQYF; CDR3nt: TGTGCCAGCTCACCACCGGGAGAAGTAGGGGAGCAGTACTTC
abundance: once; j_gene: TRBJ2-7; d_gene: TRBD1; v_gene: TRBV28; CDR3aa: CACGQGVTYEQYF; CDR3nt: TGTGCCTGCGGACAGGGAGTAACCTACGAGCAGTACTTC
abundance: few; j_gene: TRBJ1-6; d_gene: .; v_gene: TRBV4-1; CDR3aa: CASSQAQVYQNSPLHF; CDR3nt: TGCGCCAGCAGCCAAGCCCAGGTCTATCAAAATTCACCCCTCCACTTT
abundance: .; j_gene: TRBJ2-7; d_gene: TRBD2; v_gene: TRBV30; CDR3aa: CAWSEGLAGAAEQYF; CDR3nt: TGTGCCTGGAGTGAGGGACTAGCGGGAGCAGCCGAGCAGTACTTC
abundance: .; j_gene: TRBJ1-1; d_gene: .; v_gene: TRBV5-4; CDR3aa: CASSLGQVSTEAFF; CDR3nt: TGTGCCAGCAGCTTGGGACAGGTCTCAACTGAAGCTTTCTTT
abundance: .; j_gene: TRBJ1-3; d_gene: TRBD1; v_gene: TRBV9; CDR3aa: CASSEWDRGSSGNTIYF; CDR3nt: TGTGCCAGCAGCGAGTGGGACAGGGGTAGCTCTGGAAACACCATATATTTT
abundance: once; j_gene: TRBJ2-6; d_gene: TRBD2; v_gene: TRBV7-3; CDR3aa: CASSLESGRSISGANVLTF; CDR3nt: TGTGCCAGCAGCTTAGAGAGCGGGAGGAGTATCTCTGGGGCCAACGTCCTGACTTTC
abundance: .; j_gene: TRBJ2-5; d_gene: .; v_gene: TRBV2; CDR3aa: CASNRGAEETQYF; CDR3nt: TGTGCCAGCAACCGGGGTGCTGAAGAGACCCAGTACTTC
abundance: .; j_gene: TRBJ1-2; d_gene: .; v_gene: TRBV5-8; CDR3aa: CASSWGTGANYGYTF; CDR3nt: TGTGCCAGCAGCTGGGGGACGGGAGCTAACTATGGCTACACCTTC
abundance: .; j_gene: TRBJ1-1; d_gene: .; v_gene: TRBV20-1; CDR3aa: CSADRESEAFF; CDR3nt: TGCAGTGCCGACCGGGAGTCTGAAGCTTTCTTT
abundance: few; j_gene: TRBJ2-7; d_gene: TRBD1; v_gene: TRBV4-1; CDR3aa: CASSNRIGGSDEQYF; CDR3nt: TGCGCCAGCAGCAACAGGATAGGGGGCAGCGACGAGCAGTACTTC
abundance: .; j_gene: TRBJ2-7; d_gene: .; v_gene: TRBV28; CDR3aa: CASRREGGGLSYEQYF; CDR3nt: TGTGCCAGCAGACGGGAAGGGGGGGGCCTCTCCTACGAGCAGTACTTC
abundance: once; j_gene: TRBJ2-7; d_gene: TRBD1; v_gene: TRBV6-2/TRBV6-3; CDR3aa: CASSPSDRGVREQYF; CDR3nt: TGTGCCAGCAGTCCCTCGGACAGGGGGGTTAGAGAGCAGTACTTC
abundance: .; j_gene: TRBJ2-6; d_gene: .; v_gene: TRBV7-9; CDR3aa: CASSLGSSGANVLTF; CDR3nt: TGTGCCAGCAGCCTCGGGTCCTCTGGGGCCAACGTCCTGACTTTC
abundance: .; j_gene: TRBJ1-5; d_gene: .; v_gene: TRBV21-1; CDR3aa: CASSRGGQGSNQPQHF; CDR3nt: TGTGCCAGCAGCAGAGGGGGACAGGGCAGCAATCAGCCCCAGCATTTT
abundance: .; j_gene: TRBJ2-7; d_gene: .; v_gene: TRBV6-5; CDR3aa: CASSYDRYEQYF; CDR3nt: TGTGCCAGCAGTTACGACAGATACGAGCAGTACTTC
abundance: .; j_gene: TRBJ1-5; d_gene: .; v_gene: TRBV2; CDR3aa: CASRADGGAPQHF; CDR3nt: TGTGCCAGCAGAGCGGACGGGGGGGCGCCCCAGCATTTT
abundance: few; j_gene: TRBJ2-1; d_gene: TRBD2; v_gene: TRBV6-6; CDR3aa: CASSRRGASGINEQFF; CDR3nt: TGTGCCAGCAGCCGCCGGGGGGCTAGCGGGATCAATGAGCAGTTCTTC
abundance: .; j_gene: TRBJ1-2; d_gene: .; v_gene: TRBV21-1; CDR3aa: CASSAPTGGNYGYTF; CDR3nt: TGTGCCAGCAGCGCCCCAACCGGGGGGAACTATGGCTACACCTTC
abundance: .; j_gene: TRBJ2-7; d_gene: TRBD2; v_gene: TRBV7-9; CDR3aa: CASSSAAGGSHEQYF; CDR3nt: TGTGCCAGCAGCTCAGCAGCGGGAGGATCTCACGAGCAGTACTTC